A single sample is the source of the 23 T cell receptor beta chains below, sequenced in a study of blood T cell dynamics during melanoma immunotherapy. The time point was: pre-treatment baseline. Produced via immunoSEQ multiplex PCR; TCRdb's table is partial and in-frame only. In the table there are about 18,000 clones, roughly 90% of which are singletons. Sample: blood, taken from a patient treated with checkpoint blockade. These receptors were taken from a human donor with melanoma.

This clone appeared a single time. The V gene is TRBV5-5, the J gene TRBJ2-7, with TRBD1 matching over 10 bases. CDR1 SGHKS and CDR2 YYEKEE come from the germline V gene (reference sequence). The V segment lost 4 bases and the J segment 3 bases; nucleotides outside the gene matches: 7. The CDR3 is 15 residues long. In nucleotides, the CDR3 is TGTGCCAGCAGCGCGGACAGGGGGATTCTCTACGAGCAGTACTTC. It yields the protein CASSADRGILYEQYF. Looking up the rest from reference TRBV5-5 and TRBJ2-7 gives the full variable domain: DAGVTQSPTHLIKTRGQQVTLRCSPISGHKSVSWYQQVLGQGPQFIFQYYEKEERGRGNFPDRFSARQFPNYSSELNVNALLLGDSALYLCASSADRGILYEQYFGPGTRLTVT.

CDR3 bases: TGTGCCAGCAGCCCGCGCACGATTTCGAACTATGGCTACACCTTC. This encodes CASSPRTISNYGYTF. This chain connects TRBV7-6 to TRBJ1-2, with D unclear. Germline V gene data show CDR1 as SGHVS and CDR2 as FNYEAQ. The CDR3 has 15 amino acids. Trimming removed 5 bases from V and 2 bases from J, with 15 bases in between.

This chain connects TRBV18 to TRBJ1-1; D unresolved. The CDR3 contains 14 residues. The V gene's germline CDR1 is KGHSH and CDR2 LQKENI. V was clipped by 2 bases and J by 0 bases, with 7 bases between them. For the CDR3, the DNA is TGTGCCAGCTCACCAGCGGGTCTGAACACTGAAGCTTTCTTT. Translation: CASSPAGLNTEAFF.

CDR3 nucleotides: TGTGCCAGCAGTGTGGAAAACCGGAACACTGAAGCTTTCTTT. It translates to CASSVENRNTEAFF. The V gene is TRBV6-4, the J gene TRBJ1-1; D gene unclear. CDR1 is MRHNA, CDR2 SNTAGT, per germline. Trimming pared 4 bases from V and 1 base from J, leaving 10 bases between. The CDR3 contains 14 residues.

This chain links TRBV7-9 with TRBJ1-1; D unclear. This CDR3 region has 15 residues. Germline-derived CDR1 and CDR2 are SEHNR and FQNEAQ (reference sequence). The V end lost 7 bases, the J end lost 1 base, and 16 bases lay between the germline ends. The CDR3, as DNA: TGTGCCAGCACCCCGCTTGGAACCTCGAACACTGAAGCTTTCTTT. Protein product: CASTPLGTSNTEAFF.

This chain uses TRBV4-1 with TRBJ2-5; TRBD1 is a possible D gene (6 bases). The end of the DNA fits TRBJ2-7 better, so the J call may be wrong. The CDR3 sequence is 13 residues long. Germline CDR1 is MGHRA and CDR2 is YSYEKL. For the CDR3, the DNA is TGCGCCAGCAGCCCTCAGGGGCTCTACGAGCAGTACTTC. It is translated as CASSPQGLYEQYF.

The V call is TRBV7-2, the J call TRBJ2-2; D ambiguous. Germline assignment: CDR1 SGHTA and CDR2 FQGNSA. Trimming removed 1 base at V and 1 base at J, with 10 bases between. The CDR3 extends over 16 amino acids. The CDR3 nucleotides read TGTGCCAGCAGCTTAGTGGTAGGGTTGAACACCGGGGAGCTGTTTTTT. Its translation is CASSLVVGLNTGELFF. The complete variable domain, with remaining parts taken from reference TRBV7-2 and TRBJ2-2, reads GAGVSQSPSNKVTEKGKDVELRCDPISGHTALYWYRQSLGQGLEFLIYFQGNSAPDKSGLPSDRFSAERTGGSVSTLTIQRTQQEDSAVYLCASSLVVGLNTGELFFGEGSRLTVL.

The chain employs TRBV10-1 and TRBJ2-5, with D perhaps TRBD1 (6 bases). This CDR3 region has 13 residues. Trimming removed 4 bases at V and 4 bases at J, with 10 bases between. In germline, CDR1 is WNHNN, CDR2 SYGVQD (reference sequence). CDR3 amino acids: CASSASRGETQYF. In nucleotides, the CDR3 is TGCGCCAGCAGTGCCTCCAGGGGAGAGACCCAGTACTTC.

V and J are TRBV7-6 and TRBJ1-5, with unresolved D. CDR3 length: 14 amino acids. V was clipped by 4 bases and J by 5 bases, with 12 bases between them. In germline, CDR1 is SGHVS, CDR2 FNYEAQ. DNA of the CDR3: TGTGCCAGCAGCTCGGGTGCAGGAGATCAGCCCCAGCATTTT. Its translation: CASSSGAGDQPQHF.

CDR3 in DNA: TGTGCCAGCAGGAAGCGGGAGGGCCCTCGATTGACCCAGTACTTC. This gives the protein CASRKREGPRLTQYF. V gene TRBV5-8 combines with J gene TRBJ2-5, with 10 bases aligning to TRBD2. This CDR3 contains 15 residues. Trimming took 5 bases from V and 7 from J; bases not matched to a gene: 11. The germline V gene encodes CDR1 SGHTS and CDR2 YDEGEE.

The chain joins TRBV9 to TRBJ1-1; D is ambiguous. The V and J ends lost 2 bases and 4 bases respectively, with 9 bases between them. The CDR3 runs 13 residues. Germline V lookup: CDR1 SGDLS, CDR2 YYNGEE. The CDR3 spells CASSVGMGTEAFF. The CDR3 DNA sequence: TGTGCCAGCAGCGTTGGGATGGGCACTGAAGCTTTCTTT.

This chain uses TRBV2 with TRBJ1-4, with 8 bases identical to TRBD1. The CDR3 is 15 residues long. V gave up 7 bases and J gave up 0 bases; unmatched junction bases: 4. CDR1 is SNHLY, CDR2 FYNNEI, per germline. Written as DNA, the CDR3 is TGTGCCAGCAAGCACAGGGGGTCAACTAATGAAAAACTGTTTTTT. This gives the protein CASKHRGSTNEKLFF.

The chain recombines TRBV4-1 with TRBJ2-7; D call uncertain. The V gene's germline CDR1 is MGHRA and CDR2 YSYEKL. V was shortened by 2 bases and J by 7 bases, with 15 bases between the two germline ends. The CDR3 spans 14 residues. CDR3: CASSQREQFGEQYF. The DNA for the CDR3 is TGCGCCAGCAGCCAAAGAGAGCAGTTTGGGGAGCAGTACTTC.

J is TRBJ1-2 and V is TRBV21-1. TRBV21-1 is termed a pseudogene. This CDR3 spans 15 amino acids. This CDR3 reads CASSKGLAANYGYTF. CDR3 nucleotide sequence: TGTGCCAGCAGCAAAGGACTGGCAGCTAACTATGGCTACACCTTC.

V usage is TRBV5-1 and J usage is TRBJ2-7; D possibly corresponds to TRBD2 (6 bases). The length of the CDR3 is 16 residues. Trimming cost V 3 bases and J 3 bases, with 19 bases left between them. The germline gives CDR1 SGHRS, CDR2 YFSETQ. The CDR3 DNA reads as TGCGCCAGCAGCTCCCCCGACGGCGGGATGAACTACGAGCAGTACTTC. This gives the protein CASSSPDGGMNYEQYF.

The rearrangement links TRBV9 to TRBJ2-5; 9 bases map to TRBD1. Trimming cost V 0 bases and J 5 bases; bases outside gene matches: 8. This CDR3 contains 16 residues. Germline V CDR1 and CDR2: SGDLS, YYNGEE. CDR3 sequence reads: CASSVVPGTGRETQYF. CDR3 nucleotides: TGTGCCAGCAGCGTAGTCCCTGGGACAGGGAGGGAGACCCAGTACTTC.

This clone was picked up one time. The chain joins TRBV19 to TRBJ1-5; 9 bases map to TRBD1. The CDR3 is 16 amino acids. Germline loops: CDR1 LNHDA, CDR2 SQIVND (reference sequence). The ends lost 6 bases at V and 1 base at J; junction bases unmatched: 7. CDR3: CASRTGTGISNQPQHF. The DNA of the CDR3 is TGTGCCAGTAGGACCGGGACAGGGATAAGCAATCAGCCCCAGCATTTT.

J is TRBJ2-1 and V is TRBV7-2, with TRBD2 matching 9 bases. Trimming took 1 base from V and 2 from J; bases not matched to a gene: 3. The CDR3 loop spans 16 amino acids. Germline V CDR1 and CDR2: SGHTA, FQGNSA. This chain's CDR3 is CASSLEASGTYNEQFF. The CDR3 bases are TGTGCCAGCAGCTTAGAAGCTAGCGGGACCTACAATGAGCAGTTCTTC.

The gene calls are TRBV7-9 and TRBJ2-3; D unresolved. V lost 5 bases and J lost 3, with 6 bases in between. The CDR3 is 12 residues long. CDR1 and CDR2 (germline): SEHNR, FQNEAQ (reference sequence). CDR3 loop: CASSTGTDTQYF. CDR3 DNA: TGTGCCAGCAGCACTGGTACAGATACGCAGTATTTT.

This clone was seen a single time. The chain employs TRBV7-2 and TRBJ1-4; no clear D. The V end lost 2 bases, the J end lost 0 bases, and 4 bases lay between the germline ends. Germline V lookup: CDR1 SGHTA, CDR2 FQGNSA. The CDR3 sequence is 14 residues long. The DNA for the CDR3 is TGTGCCAGCAGCTTAAGGGCAACTAATGAAAAACTGTTTTTT. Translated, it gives CASSLRATNEKLFF.

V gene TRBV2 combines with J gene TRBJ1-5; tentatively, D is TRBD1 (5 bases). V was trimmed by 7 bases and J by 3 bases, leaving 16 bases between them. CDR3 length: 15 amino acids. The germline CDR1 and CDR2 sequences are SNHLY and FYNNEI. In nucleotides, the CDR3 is TGTGCCAGCACCCCCGGGACGGAAATCAATCAGCCCCAGCATTTT. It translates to CASTPGTEINQPQHF.

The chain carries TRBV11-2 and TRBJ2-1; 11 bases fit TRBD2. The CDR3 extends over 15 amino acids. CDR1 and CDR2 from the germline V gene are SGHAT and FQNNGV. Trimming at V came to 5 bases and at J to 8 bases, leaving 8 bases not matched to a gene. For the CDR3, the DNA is TGTGCCAGCAGCGTTAGCGGGGGGGCCGCAGATGAGCAGTTCTTC. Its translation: CASSVSGGAADEQFF.

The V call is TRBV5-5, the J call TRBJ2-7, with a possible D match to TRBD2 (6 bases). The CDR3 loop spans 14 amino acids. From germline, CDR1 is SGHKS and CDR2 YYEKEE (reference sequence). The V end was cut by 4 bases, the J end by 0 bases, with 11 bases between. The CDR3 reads CASSRGDSSYEQYF. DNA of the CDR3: TGTGCCAGCAGCCGTGGGGACTCCTCCTACGAGCAGTACTTC.